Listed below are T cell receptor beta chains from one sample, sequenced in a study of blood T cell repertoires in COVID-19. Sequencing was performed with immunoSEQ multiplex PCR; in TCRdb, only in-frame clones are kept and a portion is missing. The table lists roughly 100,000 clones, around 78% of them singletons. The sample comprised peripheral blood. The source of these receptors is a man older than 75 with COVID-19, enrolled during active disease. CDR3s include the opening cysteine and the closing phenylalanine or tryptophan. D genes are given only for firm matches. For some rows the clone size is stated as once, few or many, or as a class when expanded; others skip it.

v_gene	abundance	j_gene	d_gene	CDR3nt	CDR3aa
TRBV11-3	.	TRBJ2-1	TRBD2	TGTGCCAGCAGCTTGTCCGCGGGAGGGTACAATGAGCAGTTCTTC	CASSLSAGGYNEQFF
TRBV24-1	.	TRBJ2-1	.	TGTGCCACCAGTGATTTGCGGGACAATGAGCAGTTCTTC	CATSDLRDNEQFF
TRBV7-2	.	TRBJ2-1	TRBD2	TGTGCCAGCAGCTTCGAACTAGCGGCACGCAATGAGCAGTTCTTC	CASSFELAARNEQFF
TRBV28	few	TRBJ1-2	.	TGTGCCAGCAGTCTGCCCTCCGGGAACGGCTACACCTTC	CASSLPSGNGYTF
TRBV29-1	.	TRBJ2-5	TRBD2	TGCAGCGTTGCCGAATCGGGGGGTTACCAAGAGACCCAGTACTTC	CSVAESGGYQETQYF
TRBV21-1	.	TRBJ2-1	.	TGTGCCAGCAGCGGCCGATCCGGGACTAGCGGGAGGCTTGAGCAGTTCTTC	CASSGRSGTSGRLEQFF
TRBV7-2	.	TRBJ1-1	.	TGTGCCAGCAGCCCCGGGTCAAGGAACACTGAAGCTTTCTTT	CASSPGSRNTEAFF
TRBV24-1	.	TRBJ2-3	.	TGTGCCACCAGTCCGAGTATAGCAGCAGATACGCAGTATTTT	CATSPSIAADTQYF
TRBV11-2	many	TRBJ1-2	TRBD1	TGTGCCAGCAGCTTTTGGACAGGGAACTATGGCTACACCTTC	CASSFWTGNYGYTF
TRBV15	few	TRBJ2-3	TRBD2	TGTGCCACCAGCAGAGTCGGACTAGCGGGAGTCCCGGGTTTGGATACGCAGTATTTT	CATSRVGLAGVPGLDTQYF
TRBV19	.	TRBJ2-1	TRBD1	TGTGCCAGTAGTATAACAGGGGGCAATGAGCAGTTCTTC	CASSITGGNEQFF
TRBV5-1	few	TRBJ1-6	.	TGCGCCAGCAGCTTGGAGGGGTCAGGATCTTCACCCCTCCACTTT	CASSLEGSGSSPLHF
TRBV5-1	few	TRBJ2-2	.	TGCGCCAGCAGCTTGGCTGGGGAGCTGTTTTTT	CASSLAGELFF
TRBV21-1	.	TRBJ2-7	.	TGTGCCAGCAGCAGAGAAAGGACAGGTAACTGCGAGCAGTACTTC	CASSRERTGNCEQYF
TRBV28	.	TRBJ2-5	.	TGTGCCAGCAGCGAAGATCAGGCCCAGTACTTC	CASSEDQAQYF
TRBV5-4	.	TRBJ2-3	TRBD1	TGTGCCAGCAGCTCGGGACAGGGAACAGATACGCAGTATTTT	CASSSGQGTDTQYF